This T cell receptor (beta chain) was identified during a study of T cell responses to AZD1222 COVID-19 vaccine. Whole-study findings and limits: Clonal diversity may have been underestimated, and the donors were mostly white British, with more females than males. Nearly half of spike-specific TCRs reportedly go after variant regions that carry no mutations. Just a handful of people given AZD1222 tested seropositive at baseline.

On this clone: Its antigen remains unknown.

This table comes from immunoSEQ multiplex PCR, and its TCRdb copy is limited to in-frame clones, with some not included. The data show about 150,000 clones, over 85% seen once. V was clipped by 3 bases and J by 7 bases; unmatched bases: 6. The CDR3 is 15 amino acids. Per germline, CDR1 MNHEY and CDR2 SMNVEV (reference sequence). Sequenced material: peripheral blood, taken on day 0 of AZD1222 vaccination. The chain links TRBV27 to TRBJ1-6, with TRBD1 matching 7 bases. The sequence derives from an adult in good health. CDR3 sequence: CASSFQGGVNSPLHF. The CDR3 DNA reads as TGTGCCAGCAGTTTTCAGGGGGGAGTAAATTCACCCCTCCACTTT.